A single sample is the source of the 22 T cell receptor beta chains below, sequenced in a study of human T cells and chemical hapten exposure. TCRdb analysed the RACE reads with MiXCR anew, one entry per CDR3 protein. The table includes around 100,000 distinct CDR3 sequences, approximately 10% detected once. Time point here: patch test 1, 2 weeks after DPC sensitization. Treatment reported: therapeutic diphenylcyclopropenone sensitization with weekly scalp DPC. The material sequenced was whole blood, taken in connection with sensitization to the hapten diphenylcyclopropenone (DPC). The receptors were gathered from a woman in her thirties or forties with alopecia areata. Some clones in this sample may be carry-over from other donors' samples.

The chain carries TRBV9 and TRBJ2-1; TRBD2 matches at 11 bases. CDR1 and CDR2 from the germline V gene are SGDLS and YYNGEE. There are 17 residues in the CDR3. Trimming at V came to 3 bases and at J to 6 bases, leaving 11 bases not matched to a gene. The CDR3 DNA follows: TGTGCCAGCAGCGCGCCCACAGGGACTAGCGGAACCAATGAGCAGTTCTTC. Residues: CASSAPTGTSGTNEQFF. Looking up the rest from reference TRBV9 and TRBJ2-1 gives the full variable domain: DSGVTQTPKHLITATGQRVTLRCSPRSGDLSVYWYQQSLDQGLQFLIQYYNGEERAKGNILERFSAQQFPDLHSELNLSSLELGDSALYFCASSAPTGTSGTNEQFFGPGTRLTVL.

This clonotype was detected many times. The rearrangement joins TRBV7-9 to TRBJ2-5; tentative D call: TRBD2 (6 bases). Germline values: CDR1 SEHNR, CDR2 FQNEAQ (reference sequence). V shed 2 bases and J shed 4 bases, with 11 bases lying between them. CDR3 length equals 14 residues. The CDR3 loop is CASSLPGGVETQYF. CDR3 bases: TGTGCCAGCAGCTTACCCGGAGGGGTAGAGACCCAGTACTTC.

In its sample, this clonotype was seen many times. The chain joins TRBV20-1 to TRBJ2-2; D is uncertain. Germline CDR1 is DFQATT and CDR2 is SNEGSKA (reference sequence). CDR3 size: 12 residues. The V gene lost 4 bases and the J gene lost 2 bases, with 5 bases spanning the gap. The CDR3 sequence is CSANSNTGELFF. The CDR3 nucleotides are TGCAGTGCTAACAGCAACACCGGGGAGCTGTTTTTT.

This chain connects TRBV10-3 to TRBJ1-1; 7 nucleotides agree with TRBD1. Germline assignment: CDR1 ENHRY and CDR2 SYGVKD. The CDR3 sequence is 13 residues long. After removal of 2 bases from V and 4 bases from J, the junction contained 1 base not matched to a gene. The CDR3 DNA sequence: TGTGCCATCAGTGAGGACAGGGCCACTGAAGCTTTCTTT. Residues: CAISEDRATEAFF.

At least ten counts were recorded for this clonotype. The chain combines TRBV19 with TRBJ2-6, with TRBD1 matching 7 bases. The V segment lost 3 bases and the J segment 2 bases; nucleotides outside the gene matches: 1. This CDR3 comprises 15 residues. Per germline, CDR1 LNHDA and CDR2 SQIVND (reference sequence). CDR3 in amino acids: CASSITGAGANVLTF. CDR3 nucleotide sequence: TGTGCCAGTAGTATTACAGGGGCTGGGGCCAACGTCCTGACTTTC. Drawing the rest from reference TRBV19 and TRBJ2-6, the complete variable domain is DGGITQSPKYLFRKEGQNVTLSCEQNLNHDAMYWYRQDPGQGLRLIYYSQIVNDFQKGDIAEGYSVSREKKESFPLTVTSAQKNPTAFYLCASSITGAGANVLTFGAGSRLTVL.

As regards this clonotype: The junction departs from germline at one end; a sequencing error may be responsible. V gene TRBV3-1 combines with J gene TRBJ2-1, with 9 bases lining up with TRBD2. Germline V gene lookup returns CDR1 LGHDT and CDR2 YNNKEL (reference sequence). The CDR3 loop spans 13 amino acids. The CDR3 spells CGSRQRGRALEFF. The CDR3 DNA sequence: TGTGGCAGCAGACAACGCGGGAGGGCCTTGGAGTTCTTC.

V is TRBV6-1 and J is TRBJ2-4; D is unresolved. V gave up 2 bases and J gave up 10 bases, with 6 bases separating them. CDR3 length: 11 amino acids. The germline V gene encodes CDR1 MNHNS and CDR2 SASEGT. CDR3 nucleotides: TGTGCCAGCAGTGAACTGGGAATTCAGTACTTC. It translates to CASSELGIQYF.

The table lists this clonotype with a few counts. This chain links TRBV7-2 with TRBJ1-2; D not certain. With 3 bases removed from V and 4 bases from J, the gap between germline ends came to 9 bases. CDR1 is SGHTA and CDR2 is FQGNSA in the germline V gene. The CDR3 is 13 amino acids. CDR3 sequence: CASSFGSTYGYTF. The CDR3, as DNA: TGTGCCAGCAGCTTCGGCAGCACCTATGGCTACACCTTC.

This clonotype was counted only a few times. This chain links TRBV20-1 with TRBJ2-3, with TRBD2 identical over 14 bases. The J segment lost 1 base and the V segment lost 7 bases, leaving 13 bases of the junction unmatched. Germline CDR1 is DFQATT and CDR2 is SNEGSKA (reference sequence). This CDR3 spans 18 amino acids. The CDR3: CSVDDGLAGGSGTDTQYF. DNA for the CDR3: TGCAGTGTAGACGATGGACTAGCGGGAGGCTCGGGCACAGATACGCAGTATTTT.

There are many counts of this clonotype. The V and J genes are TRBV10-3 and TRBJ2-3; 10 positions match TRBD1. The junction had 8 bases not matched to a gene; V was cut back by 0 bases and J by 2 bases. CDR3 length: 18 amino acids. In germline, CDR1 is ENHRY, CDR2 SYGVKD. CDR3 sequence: CAISESGTGVGPTDTQYF. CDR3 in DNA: TGTGCCATCAGTGAGTCTGGGACAGGGGTCGGACCCACAGATACGCAGTATTTT.

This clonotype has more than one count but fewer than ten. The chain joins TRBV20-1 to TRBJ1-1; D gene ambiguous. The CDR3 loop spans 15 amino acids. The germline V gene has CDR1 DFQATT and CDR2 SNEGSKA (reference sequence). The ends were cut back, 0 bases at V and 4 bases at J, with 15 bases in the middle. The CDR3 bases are TGCAGTGCTAGAGATTGGGGAAGGCCAGTCACTGAAGCTTTCTTT. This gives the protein CSARDWGRPVTEAFF.

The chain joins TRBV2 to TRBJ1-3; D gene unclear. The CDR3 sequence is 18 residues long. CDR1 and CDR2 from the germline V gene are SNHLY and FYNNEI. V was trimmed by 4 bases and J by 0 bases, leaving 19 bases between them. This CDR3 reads CASSAGRQQQLSGNTIYF. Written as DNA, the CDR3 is TGTGCCAGCAGTGCGGGCCGTCAACAGCAACTCTCTGGAAACACCATATATTTT.

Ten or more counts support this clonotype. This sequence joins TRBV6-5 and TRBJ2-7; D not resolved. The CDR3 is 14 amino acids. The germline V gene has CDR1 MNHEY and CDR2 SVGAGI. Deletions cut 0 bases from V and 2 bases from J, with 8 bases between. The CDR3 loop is CASSYSFSAYEQYF. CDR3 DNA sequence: TGTGCCAGCAGTTACTCGTTCAGTGCCTACGAGCAGTACTTC.

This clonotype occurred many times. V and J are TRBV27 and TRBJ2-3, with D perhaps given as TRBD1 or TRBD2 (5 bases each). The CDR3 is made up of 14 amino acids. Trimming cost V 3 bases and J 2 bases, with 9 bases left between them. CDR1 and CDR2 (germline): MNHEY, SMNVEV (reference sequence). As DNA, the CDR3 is TGTGCCAGCAGTTTCGGGACCTACACAGATACGCAGTATTTT. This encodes CASSFGTYTDTQYF.

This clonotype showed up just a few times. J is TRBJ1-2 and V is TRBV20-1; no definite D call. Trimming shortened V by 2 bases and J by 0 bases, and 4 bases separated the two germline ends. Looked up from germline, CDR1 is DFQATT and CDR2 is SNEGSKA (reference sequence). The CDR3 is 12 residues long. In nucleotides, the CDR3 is TGCAGTGCTAGACCCCCTAACTATGGCTACACCTTC. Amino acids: CSARPPNYGYTF.

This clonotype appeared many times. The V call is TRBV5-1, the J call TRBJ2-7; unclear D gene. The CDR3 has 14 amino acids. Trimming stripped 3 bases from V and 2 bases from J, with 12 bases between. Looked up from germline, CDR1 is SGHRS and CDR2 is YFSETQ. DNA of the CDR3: TGCGCCAGCAGCTCCCCCGGCCGCCCCTACGAGCAGTACTTC. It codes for CASSSPGRPYEQYF.

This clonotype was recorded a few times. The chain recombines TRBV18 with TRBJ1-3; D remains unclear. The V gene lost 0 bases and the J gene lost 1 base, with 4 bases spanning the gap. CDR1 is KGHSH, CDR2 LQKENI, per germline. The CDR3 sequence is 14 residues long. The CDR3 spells CASSPPGSGNTIYF. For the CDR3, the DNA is TGTGCCAGCTCACCACCGGGGTCTGGAAACACCATATATTTT.

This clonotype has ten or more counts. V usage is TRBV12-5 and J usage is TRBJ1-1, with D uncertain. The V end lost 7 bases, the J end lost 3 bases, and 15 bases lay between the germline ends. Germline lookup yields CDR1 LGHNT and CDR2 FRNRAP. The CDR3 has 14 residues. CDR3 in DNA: TGTGCTAGTGCAATAACCCCAACCTACACTGAAGCTTTCTTT. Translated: CASAITPTYTEAFF.

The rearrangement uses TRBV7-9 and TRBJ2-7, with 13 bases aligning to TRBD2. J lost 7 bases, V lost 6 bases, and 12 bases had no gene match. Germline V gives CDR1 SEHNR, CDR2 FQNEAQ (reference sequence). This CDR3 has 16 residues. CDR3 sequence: CASSPTSGRASGEQYF. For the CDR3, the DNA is TGTGCCAGCAGTCCTACTAGCGGGAGGGCCTCAGGGGAGCAGTACTTC.

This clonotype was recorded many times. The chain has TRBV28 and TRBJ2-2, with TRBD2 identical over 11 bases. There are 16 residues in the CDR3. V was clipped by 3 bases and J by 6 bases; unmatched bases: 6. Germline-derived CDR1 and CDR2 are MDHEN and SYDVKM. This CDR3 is CASSFLAGGSAGELFF. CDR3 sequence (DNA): TGTGCCAGCAGTTTCCTAGCGGGAGGTTCAGCCGGGGAGCTGTTTTTT.

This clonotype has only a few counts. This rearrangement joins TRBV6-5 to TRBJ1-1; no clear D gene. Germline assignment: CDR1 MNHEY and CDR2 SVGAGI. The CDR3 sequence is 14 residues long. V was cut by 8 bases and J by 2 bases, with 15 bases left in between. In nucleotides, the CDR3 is TGTGCCAGCTCAAGAAAGAGATTTAACACTGAAGCTTTCTTT. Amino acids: CASSRKRFNTEAFF.

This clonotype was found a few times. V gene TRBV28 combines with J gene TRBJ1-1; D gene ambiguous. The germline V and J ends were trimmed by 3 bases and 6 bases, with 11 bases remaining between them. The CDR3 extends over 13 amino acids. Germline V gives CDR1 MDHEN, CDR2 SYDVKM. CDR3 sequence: CASSLGKAAEAFF. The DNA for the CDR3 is TGTGCCAGCAGTTTGGGAAAGGCCGCTGAAGCTTTCTTT.